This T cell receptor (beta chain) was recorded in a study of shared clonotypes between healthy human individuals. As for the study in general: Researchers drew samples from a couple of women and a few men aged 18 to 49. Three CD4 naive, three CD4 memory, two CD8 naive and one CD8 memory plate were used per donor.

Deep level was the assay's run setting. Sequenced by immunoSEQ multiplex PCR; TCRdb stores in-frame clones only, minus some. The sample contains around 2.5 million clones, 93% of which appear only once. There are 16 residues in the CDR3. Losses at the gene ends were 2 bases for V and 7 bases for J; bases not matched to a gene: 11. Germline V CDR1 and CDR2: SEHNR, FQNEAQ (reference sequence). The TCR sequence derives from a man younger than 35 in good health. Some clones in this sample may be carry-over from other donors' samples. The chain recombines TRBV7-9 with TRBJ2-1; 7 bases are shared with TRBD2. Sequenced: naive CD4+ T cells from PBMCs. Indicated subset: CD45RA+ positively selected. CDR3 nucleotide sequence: TGTGCCAGCAGCTTATTTCGGCGGGAGTCCCAAAATGAGCAGTTCTTC. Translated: CASSLFRRESQNEQFF.